This T cell receptor beta chain was retrieved from a study of PD-1 blockade in classical Hodgkin lymphoma. Across the whole study: Nivolumab was administered to patients intravenously at 3 mg/kg every 2 weeks.

Findings of the study overall: TCR diversity rose significantly by C4D1 in CD4+ but not CD8+ cells. Relative to healthy donors, newly diagnosed patients reportedly had lower baseline TCR diversity, which was reported as lower still in relapsed/refractory patients. Baseline diversity in complete responders resembled that of newly diagnosed patients.

Method: immunoSEQ multiplex PCR; TCRdb's copy keeps in-frame clones and lacks some. The data show some 19,000 clones, with 70% to 85% seen just once and about 41% held by the top ten. Relapse was seen in all patients after autologous stem cell transplantation, and brentuximab vedotin exposure was variable. This CDR3 is 12 amino acids long. In germline, CDR1 is SGHAT, CDR2 FQNNGV. Deletions cut 4 bases from V and 0 bases from J, with 3 bases between. This clone was picked up a small number of times. Its antigen is unknown. The clonotype originates from a human donor with classical Hodgkin lymphoma. The sample consisted of peripheral blood mononuclear cells (PBMCs), taken before the second cycle of nivolumab. The gene calls are TRBV11-2 and TRBJ1-1; the D is unclear. In DNA, the CDR3 is TGTGCCAGCAGCTACCTGAACACTGAAGCTTTCTTT. Its translation is CASSYLNTEAFF.